The source of this T cell receptor beta chain is a study of T cell responses to AZD1222 COVID-19 vaccine. Second-dose intervals near 4 or 12 weeks were combined. Sequencing used immunoSEQ multiplex PCR; TCRdb keeps in-frame clones, though not all of them. The sample lists 150,000 or so clones, roughly 93% occurring once. The CDR3 extends over 17 amino acids. With 5 bases clipped from V and 1 base from J, the junction kept 6 bases outside the gene matches. Germline-derived CDR1 and CDR2 are PRHDT and FYEKMQ (reference sequence). The material was peripheral blood, obtained 28 days after the second AZD1222 dose. This receptor was taken from an adult who received the AZD1222 COVID-19 vaccine. The chain is built from TRBV13 and TRBJ2-2; 11 bases agree with TRBD2. The DNA of the CDR3 is TGTGCCAGCAGCGCTTCTGGGACTAGCGGGAACACCGGGGAGCTGTTTTTT. As protein: CASSASGTSGNTGELFF.